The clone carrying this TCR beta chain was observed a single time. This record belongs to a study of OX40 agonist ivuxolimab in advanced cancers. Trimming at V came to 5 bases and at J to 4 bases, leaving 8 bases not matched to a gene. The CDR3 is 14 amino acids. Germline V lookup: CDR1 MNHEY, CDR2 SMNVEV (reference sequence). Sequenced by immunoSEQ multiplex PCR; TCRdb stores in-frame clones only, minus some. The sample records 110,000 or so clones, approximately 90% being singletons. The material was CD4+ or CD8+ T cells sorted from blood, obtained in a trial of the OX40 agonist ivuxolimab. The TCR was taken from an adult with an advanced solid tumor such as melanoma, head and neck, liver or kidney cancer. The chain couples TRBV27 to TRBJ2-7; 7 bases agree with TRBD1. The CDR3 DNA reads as TGTGCCAGCAGTCAAACAGGGGTGTCGTACGAGCAGTACTTC. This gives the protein CASSQTGVSYEQYF.